This T cell receptor (beta chain) stems from a study of control samples from healthy donors and cancer patients. Here immunoSEQ multiplex PCR was the method, and the copy in TCRdb shows in-frame clones only, minus some. The data show over 90,000 clones, about 91% seen once. The source is a woman aged 18-30 years in good health. The specimen sequenced was blood.

Here the CDR3 DNA reads TGCAGCGTTGTAGAGGGAAACACTGAAGCTTTCTTT. This sequence encodes CSVVEGNTEAFF. V is TRBV29-1 and J is TRBJ1-1, with D unresolved. The CDR3 covers 12 residues. The germline CDR1 and CDR2 sequences are SQVTM and ANQGSEA. Deletions cut 4 bases from V and 2 bases from J, with 8 bases between.